The 12 T cell receptor beta chains in this list originate from one sample, sequenced in a study of T-cell memory formation after mild COVID-19. Via MiXCR, TCRdb re-called the 5' RACE reads, giving one row per CDR3 protein. Here the sample spans about 140,000 distinct CDR3 sequences, 13% to 15% being singletons. The sequenced material came from PBMCs or a T cell subset sorted from them (not recorded which). Receptors originate from an adult woman who had mild COVID-19 (a few samples of this study predate the infection). Cell type and time point are not known.

This clonotype was seen a few times. The gene calls are TRBV7-9 and TRBJ2-7; TRBD1 matches 10 bases. The V gene's germline CDR1 is SEHNR and CDR2 FQNEAQ (reference sequence). The J segment lost 0 bases and the V segment lost 5 bases, leaving 13 bases of the junction unmatched. CDR3 size: 18 residues. The chain's CDR3 is CASSPRTGQGLSSYEQYF. In nucleotides, the CDR3 is TGTGCCAGCAGCCCCCGGACGGGACAGGGGTTGAGCTCCTACGAGCAGTACTTC.

The rearrangement joins TRBV27 to TRBJ2-1; TRBD2 matches 11 bases. Per germline, CDR1 MNHEY and CDR2 SMNVEV (reference sequence). The V and J ends lost 4 bases and 3 bases, in that order; junction bases with no gene match: 5. The CDR3 loop spans 16 amino acids. The CDR3 loop reads CASSYLAGGLYNEQFF. The CDR3 nucleotides read TGTGCCAGCAGTTATCTAGCGGGGGGCCTCTACAATGAGCAGTTCTTC.

This clonotype has just a few counts. This chain connects TRBV4-3 to TRBJ2-7; either TRBD1 or TRBD2 may fit D (5 bases each). CDR1 is LGHNA and CDR2 is YSLEER in the germline V gene. This CDR3 spans 16 amino acids. Trimming left V 2 bases short and J 6 bases short, with 20 bases between. The CDR3 reads CASSQITWDGFLEQYF. The CDR3 coding sequence is TGCGCCAGCAGCCAAATAACCTGGGACGGATTCCTCGAGCAGTACTTC.

This clonotype occurred a few times. This sequence joins TRBV5-1 and TRBJ1-1; 11 bases map to TRBD1. CDR1 and CDR2 (germline): SGHRS, YFSETQ. The CDR3 has 14 residues. V was clipped by 3 bases and J by 5 bases; unmatched bases: 3. CDR3 protein: CASSWGQGGTEAFF. The CDR3 DNA is TGCGCCAGCAGCTGGGGACAGGGGGGAACTGAAGCTTTCTTT.

J is TRBJ2-7 and V is TRBV27; D not certain. This CDR3 comprises 17 residues. CDR1 is MNHEY, CDR2 SMNVEV, per germline (reference sequence). The V end was cut by 1 base, the J end by 3 bases, with 19 bases between. This CDR3 reads CASSLYALDKGGYEQYF. The DNA for the CDR3 is TGTGCCAGCAGTTTATATGCCCTTGACAAGGGTGGCTACGAGCAGTACTTC.

This clonotype was seen a few times. V usage is TRBV10-3 and J usage is TRBJ1-1; 8 positions agree with TRBD1. With 2 bases clipped from V and 4 bases from J, the junction kept 9 bases outside the gene matches. The CDR3 contains 16 residues. The germline gives CDR1 ENHRY, CDR2 SYGVKD. The CDR3 nucleotides read TGTGCCATCAGTGAGCGCACAGGGGGTGTTGGCACTGAAGCTTTCTTT. Translation: CAISERTGGVGTEAFF.

The CDR3 loop is CSVSLFGVEDYGYTF. CDR3 nucleotide sequence: TGCAGTGTGTCCCTCTTCGGGGTCGAGGACTATGGCTACACCTTC. J is TRBJ1-2 and V is TRBV20-1, with unresolved D. Germline V gene sequence: CDR1 DFQATT, CDR2 SNEGSKA (reference sequence). Trimming removed 7 bases from V and 3 bases from J, with 21 bases in between. The length of the CDR3 is 15 residues.

The sample holds a few counts of this clonotype. For the CDR3, the DNA is TGTGCCAGCAGAACGGGAGGACAGCCCCAGCATTTT. Amino acids: CASRTGGQPQHF. The V and J genes are TRBV7-9 and TRBJ1-5; the D is unclear. The CDR3 length is 12 residues. From germline, CDR1 is SEHNR and CDR2 FQNEAQ (reference sequence). The V end was cut by 6 bases, the J end by 7 bases, with 10 bases between.

V and J are TRBV12-3 or TRBV12-4 and TRBJ2-7, with D perhaps TRBD2 (7 bases). V was clipped by 6 bases and J by 2 bases, with 17 bases between them. CDR3 length: 15 residues. CDR3 protein: CASRKAGDKAYEQYF. Here the CDR3 DNA reads TGTGCCAGCAGAAAGGCGGGGGACAAGGCCTACGAGCAGTACTTC.

The chain is built from TRBV4-1 and TRBJ2-7; 11 nucleotides agree with TRBD1. There are 15 residues in the CDR3. Germline CDR1 is MGHRA and CDR2 is YSYEKL. Germline trimming cut 4 bases from V and 5 bases from J; bases unmatched to any gene: 7. DNA for the CDR3: TGCGCCAGCAGCCCCTGGGACAGGGGGAGCGACGAGCAGTACTTC. It codes for CASSPWDRGSDEQYF.

This clonotype came up many times. V usage is TRBV7-3 and J usage is TRBJ1-1; TRBD1 is a possible D gene (5 bases). V lost 3 bases to trimming and J lost 4 bases, with 12 bases between them. In germline, CDR1 is SGHTA, CDR2 FQGTGA. This CDR3 contains 14 residues. CDR3 amino acids: CASSLTGGGTEAFF. The CDR3, as DNA: TGTGCCAGCAGCTTGACGGGGGGTGGCACTGAAGCTTTCTTT. Complete variable domain (other parts from reference TRBV7-3 and TRBJ1-1): GAGVSQTPSNKVTEKGKYVELRCDPISGHTALYWYRQSLGQGPEFLIYFQGTGAADDSGLPNDRFFAVRPEGSVSTLKIQRTERGDSAVYLCASSLTGGGTEAFFGQGTRLTVV.

Only a few counts were recorded for this clonotype. V and J are TRBV12-3 or TRBV12-4 and TRBJ2-2; 7 bases are shared with TRBD1. The trim removed 3 bases at V and 7 bases at J, leaving 8 bases unmatched. This CDR3 is 15 amino acids long. CDR3 sequence: CASSLTGHPGGELFF. The CDR3 nucleotides read TGTGCCAGCAGTTTGACAGGGCACCCGGGCGGGGAGCTGTTTTTT.